This T cell receptor (beta chain) was identified in a study of shared clonotypes between healthy human individuals. The CDR3 totals 15 residues. The ends lost 1 base at V and 2 bases at J; junction bases unmatched: 5. Germline assignment: CDR1 SGHTS and CDR2 YDEGEE. Sequencing used immunoSEQ multiplex PCR; TCRdb keeps in-frame clones, though not all of them. This table holds some 1 million clones, about three quarters found once. The sequenced sample consisted of memory CD4+ T cells sorted from blood. This sample's subset: CD45RA-negative fraction. The V gene is TRBV5-8, the J gene TRBJ1-1; 7 bases match TRBD1. The receptor was derived from a man aged 18 to 30 in good health. DNA for the CDR3: TGTGCCAGCAGCTTGAAGGGACAGCGAAACACTGAAGCTTTCTTT. Its translation is CASSLKGQRNTEAFF.